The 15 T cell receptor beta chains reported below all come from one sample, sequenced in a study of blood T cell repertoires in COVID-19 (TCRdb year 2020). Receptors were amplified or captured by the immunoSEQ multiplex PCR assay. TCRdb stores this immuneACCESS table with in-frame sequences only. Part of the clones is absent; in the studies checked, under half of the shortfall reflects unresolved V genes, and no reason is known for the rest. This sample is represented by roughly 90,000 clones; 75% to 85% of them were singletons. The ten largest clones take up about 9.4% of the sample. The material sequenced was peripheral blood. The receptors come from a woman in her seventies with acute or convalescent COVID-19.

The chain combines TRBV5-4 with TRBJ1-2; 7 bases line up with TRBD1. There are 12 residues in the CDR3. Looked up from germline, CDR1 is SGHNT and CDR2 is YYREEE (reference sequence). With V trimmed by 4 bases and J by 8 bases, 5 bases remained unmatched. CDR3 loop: CASSDDREGYTF. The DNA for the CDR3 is TGTGCCAGCAGCGACGACAGGGAGGGCTACACCTTC.

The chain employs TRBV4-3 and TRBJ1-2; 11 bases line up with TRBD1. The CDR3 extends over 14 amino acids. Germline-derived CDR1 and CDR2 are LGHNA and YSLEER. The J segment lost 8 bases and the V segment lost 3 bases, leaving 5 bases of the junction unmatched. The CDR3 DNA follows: TGCGCCAGCAGCCAGGGGACAGGGGGGGAAGGCTACACCTTC. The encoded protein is CASSQGTGGEGYTF.

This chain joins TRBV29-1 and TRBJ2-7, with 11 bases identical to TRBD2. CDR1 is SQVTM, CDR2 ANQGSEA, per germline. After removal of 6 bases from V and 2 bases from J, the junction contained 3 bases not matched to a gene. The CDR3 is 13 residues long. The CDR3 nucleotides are TGCAGCGTGCGACTAGCGGGAACCTACGAGCAGTACTTC. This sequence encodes CSVRLAGTYEQYF.

CDR3 bases: TGTGCCAGCTCACCTGGGGCCGGAGCGGAGACCCAGTACTTC. It is translated as CASSPGAGAETQYF. The chain joins TRBV18 to TRBJ2-5; D possibly corresponds to TRBD1 (5 bases). CDR1 is KGHSH, CDR2 LQKENI, per germline. The V end lost 3 bases, the J end lost 5 bases, and 13 bases lay between the germline ends. The CDR3 spans 14 residues. The full variable domain, its missing parts supplied by reference TRBV18 and TRBJ2-5, is NAGVMQNPRHLVRRRGQEARLRCSPMKGHSHVYWYRQLPEEGLKFMVYLQKENIIDESGMPKERFSAEFPKEGPSILRIQQVVRGDSAAYFCASSPGAGAETQYFGPGTRLLVL.

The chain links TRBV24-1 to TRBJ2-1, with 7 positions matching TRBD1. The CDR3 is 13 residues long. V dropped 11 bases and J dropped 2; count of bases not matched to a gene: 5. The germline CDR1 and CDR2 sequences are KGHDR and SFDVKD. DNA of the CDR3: TGTGCCAGAGGGGGCGTCGCCTACAATGAGCAGTTCTTC. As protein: CARGGVAYNEQFF.

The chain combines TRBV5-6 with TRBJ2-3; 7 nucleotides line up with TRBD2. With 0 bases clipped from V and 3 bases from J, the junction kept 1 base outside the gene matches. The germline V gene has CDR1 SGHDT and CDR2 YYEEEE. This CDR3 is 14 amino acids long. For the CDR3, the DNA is TGTGCCAGCAGCTTGGGACTAGCAACAGATACGCAGTATTTT. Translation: CASSLGLATDTQYF.

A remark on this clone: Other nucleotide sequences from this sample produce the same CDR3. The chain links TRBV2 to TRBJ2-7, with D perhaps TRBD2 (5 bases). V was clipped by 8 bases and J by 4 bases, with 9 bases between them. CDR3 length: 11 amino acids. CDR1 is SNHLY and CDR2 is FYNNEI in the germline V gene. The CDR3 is CASSAVYEQYF. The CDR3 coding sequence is TGTGCCAGCTCAGCGGTTTACGAGCAGTACTTC.

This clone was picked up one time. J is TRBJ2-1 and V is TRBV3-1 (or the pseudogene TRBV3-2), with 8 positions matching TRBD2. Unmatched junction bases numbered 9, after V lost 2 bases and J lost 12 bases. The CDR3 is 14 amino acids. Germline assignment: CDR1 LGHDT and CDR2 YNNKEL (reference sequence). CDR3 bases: TGTGCCAGCAGCCAACGGATTAGCGGGGCCGCGCAGTTCTTC. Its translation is CASSQRISGAAQFF.

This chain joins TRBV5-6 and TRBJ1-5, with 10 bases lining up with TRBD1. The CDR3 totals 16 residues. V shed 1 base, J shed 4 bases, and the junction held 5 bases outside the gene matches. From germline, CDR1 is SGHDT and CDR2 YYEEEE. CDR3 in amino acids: CASSLMGQGWNQPQHF. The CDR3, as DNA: TGTGCCAGCAGCTTGATGGGACAGGGGTGGAATCAGCCCCAGCATTTT.

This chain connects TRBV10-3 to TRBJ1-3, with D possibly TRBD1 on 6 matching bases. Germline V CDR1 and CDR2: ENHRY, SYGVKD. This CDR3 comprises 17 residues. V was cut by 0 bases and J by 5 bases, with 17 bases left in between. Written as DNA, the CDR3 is TGTGCCATCAGTGAGTCCGAAAGAACAGGGACCCGAAACACCATATATTTT. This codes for CAISESERTGTRNTIYF.

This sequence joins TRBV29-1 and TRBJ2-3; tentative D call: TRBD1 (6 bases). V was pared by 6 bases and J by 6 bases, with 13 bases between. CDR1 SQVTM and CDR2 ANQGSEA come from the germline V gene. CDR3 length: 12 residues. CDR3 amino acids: CSVLDGGDTQYF. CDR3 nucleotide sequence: TGCAGCGTCTTGGATGGGGGCGATACGCAGTATTTT.

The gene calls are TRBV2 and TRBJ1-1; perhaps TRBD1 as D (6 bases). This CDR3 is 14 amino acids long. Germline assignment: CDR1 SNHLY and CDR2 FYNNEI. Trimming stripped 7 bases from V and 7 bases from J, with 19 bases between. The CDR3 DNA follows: TGTGCCAGCAACCCCGAGACAGGAAAATTTGAAGCTTTCTTT. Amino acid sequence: CASNPETGKFEAFF.

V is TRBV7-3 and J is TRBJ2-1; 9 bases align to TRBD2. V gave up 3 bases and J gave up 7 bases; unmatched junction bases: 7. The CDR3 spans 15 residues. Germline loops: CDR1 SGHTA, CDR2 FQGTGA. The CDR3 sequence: CASSLIAGGPNEQFF. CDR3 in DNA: TGTGCCAGCAGCTTGATTGCGGGAGGGCCTAATGAGCAGTTCTTC.

CDR3 protein: CASSFPGTEAFF. For the CDR3, the DNA is TGTGCCAGCAGTTTTCCCGGGACTGAAGCTTTCTTT. The gene calls are TRBV6-2 or TRBV6-3 and TRBJ1-1; D unclear. CDR1 MNHEY and CDR2 SVGEGT come from the germline V gene. The CDR3 runs to 12 residues. V dropped 4 bases and J dropped 5 bases, with 8 bases sitting between them.

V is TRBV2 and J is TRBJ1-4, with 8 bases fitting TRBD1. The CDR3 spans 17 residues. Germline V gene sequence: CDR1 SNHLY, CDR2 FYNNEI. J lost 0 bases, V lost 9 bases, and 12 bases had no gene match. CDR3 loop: CASGRDRSFATNEKLFF. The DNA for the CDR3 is TGTGCCAGTGGCCGGGACAGGAGTTTTGCAACTAATGAAAAACTGTTTTTT.